This T cell receptor (beta chain) was identified during a study of sequential checkpoint blockade in melanoma. Study context: DNA from around 90 pretreatment tumor samples underwent TCRβ immunosequencing.

The CDR3 contains 15 residues. V lost 2 bases to trimming and J lost 5 bases; unmatched junction nucleotides: 5. The V gene's germline CDR1 is SGHRS and CDR2 YFSETQ. Treatment specified: randomized to nivolumab then ipilimumab (arm A) or the reverse (arm B). No patient had prior DNA-damaging chemotherapy. TCRdb's copy holds only in-frame clones and misses some; the assay was immunoSEQ multiplex PCR. The repertoire includes 2,500 to 3,500 clones, about 30% of them detected once, and about 10% sits in the top ten. The sample was tumor tissue (inferred from file names), taken from a patient given nivolumab and ipilimumab in sequence. The sequence derives from a human donor with melanoma. The rearrangement joins TRBV5-1 to TRBJ1-4; 8 bases are a match to TRBD1. CDR3 nucleotide sequence: TGCGCCAGCAGCTTAGGACAGGGATGGAATGAAAAACTGTTTTTT. This encodes CASSLGQGWNEKLFF.